This TCR beta chain was found in a study of cytomegalovirus exposure and HLA in healthy donors. Use of 60 Vbeta and 13 Jbeta primers characterized the PCR. Authors' processing steps: Some 10 million of the about 80 million unique TCR beta chains counted in a later analysis were shared. Data came from immunoSEQ multiplex PCR; TCRdb stores just in-frame clones and leaves some out. That table gives V, J and clone size, and the DNA gave D and trimming. The sample holds about 200,000 clones, roughly 85% seen once. On this clone itself: The antigen is undetermined.

Findings and limits, study-wide: High sensitivity and specificity were reportedly achieved when the classifier diagnosed cytomegalovirus status. Trimming of TCR beta V- and J-genes showed a link, identified in a later analysis, to a missense DCLRE1C variant. Accurate prediction of HLA-A and HLA-B alleles (for most subjects) was reportedly achieved from TCR beta sequences.

The sample was PBMCs. This clonotype was obtained from a young woman in good health and CMV-seronegative.

CDR3 protein: CASSQDTGSGNTIYF. CDR3 sequence (DNA): TGTGCCAGCAGCCAAGATACGGGTTCTGGAAACACCATATATTTT. The gene calls are TRBV4-2 and TRBJ1-3; D is ambiguous. V lost 0 bases to trimming and J lost 1 base, with 7 bases between them. The CDR3 is 15 residues long. CDR1 is LGHNA and CDR2 is YNFKEQ in the germline V gene.